What follows is one T cell receptor beta chain and its context. Antigen specificity is unknown. Through a sample-barcoded 5' primer and a J-beta primer mix, a second PCR was run for roughly 7 to 11 cycles. Every sample gave at least 2.5 million paired-end reads containing CDR3. TCRdb fed the 5' RACE reads into MiXCR, producing one record per CDR3 protein. The profile shows about 970,000 distinct CDR3 sequences, 51% of them singletons. This record belongs to a study of blood T cells in healthy people across ages. Regarding the study as a whole: Age showed a roughly linear inverse relationship with TCR beta diversity per million T cells. Unsorted PBMC material precluded a definitive naive versus antigen-experienced comparison.

The CDR3 contains 18 residues. Germline CDR1 and CDR2: DFQATT and SNEGSKA (reference sequence). The V and J ends lost 0 bases and 8 bases, in that order; junction bases with no gene match: 14. Total RNA, at least 5.5 micrograms per sample, was extracted from PBMCs. V and J are TRBV20-1 and TRBJ2-3; 13 bases are a match to TRBD2. This receptor was obtained from a woman in her sixties or seventies in good health. The sample was blood. The CDR3 reads CSARDLWTSGRVRVTQYF. The CDR3 DNA follows: TGCAGTGCTAGAGATCTATGGACTAGCGGGAGAGTTCGCGTTACGCAGTATTTT.